This T cell receptor beta chain was recovered during a study of blood T cell repertoires in COVID-19. Study information: The United States, Italy and Spain were the sources of the acute and convalescent COVID-19 samples.

In the authors' methods: Counts of nucleated cells, estimated from reference gene primer amplification, were obtained. Data came from immunoSEQ multiplex PCR; TCRdb stores just in-frame clones and leaves some out. V and J calls and clone size are given by that table; D and trimming were obtained from the DNA. The sample yields about 87,000 clones, 70% to 90% seen once. The germline V gene has CDR1 SGHDT and CDR2 YYEEEE. This CDR3 is built from 13 residues. Trimming pared 4 bases from V and 4 bases from J, leaving 11 bases between. This clonotype was sampled from a man aged 40-49 years with acute or convalescent COVID-19. The genes are TRBV5-6 and TRBJ1-2; no firm D call. Sequenced material: peripheral blood. CDR3 nucleotides: TGTGCCAGCAGCCTCCGTCAGGCCTATGGCTACACCTTC. Its protein product is CASSLRQAYGYTF.